The 10 T cell receptor beta chains below come from one sample, sequenced in a study of control samples from healthy donors and cancer patients. Clones were sequenced by immunoSEQ multiplex PCR, and TCRdb holds only the in-frame ones, with some missing. The sample spans fewer than 250,000 clones; the ten largest clones claim approximately 2.2%. Sequencing was done on a sample of blood. These receptors all come from a young woman in good health.

This chain links TRBV6-5 with TRBJ1-3; 7 positions match TRBD1. V dropped 4 bases and J dropped 1; count of bases not matched to a gene: 7. The CDR3 has 16 amino acids. Germline V lookup: CDR1 MNHEY, CDR2 SVGAGI. CDR3 sequence: CASSSTGVYSGNTIYF. DNA of the CDR3: TGTGCCAGCAGTTCTACAGGGGTATATTCTGGAAACACCATATATTTT.

The CDR3, as DNA: TGTGCCAGCAGCGCCGAGGGAGGTAGCGGACCGGGCTCAGAGACCCAGTACTTC. This gives the protein CASSAEGGSGPGSETQYF. This chain connects TRBV9 to TRBJ2-5, with D possibly matching TRBD2 (6 bases). This CDR3 is built from 18 residues. Germline CDR1 SGDLS, CDR2 YYNGEE. V was clipped by 3 bases and J by 4 bases, with 25 bases between them.

The CDR3 protein is CASSLARDLHQPQHF. CDR3 in DNA: TGTGCCAGCAGCTTAGCTCGGGATCTGCATCAGCCCCAGCATTTT. The chain carries TRBV7-8 and TRBJ1-5; no clear D gene. Germline CDR1 SGHVS, CDR2 FQNEAQ. V was cut by 0 bases and J by 5 bases, with 11 bases left in between. CDR3 length: 15 amino acids. Full variable domain (outside the CDR3, taken from reference TRBV7-8 and TRBJ1-5): GAGVSQSPRYKVAKRGQDVALRCDPISGHVSLFWYQQALGQGPEFLTYFQNEAQLDKSGLPSDRFFAERPEGSVSTLKIQRTQQEDSAVYLCASSLARDLHQPQHFGDGTRLSIL.

The genes are TRBV6-4 and TRBJ2-1, with D maybe TRBD2 (7 bases). The V and J ends lost 2 bases and 8 bases respectively, with 13 bases between them. The CDR3 totals 14 residues. Germline-derived CDR1 and CDR2 are MRHNA and SNTAGT. CDR3 nucleotide sequence: TGTGCCAGCAGTGACAGGGGGGGAGTCGATGAGCAGTTCTTC. This translates into CASSDRGGVDEQFF.

The chain has TRBV28 and TRBJ1-1; 8 bases match TRBD1. The V segment lost 6 bases and the J segment 9 bases; nucleotides outside the gene matches: 3. CDR3 length equals 11 residues. CDR1 and CDR2 from the germline V gene are MDHEN and SYDVKM. Written as DNA, the CDR3 is TGTGCCAGCAGCCCAGGGGGCAAAGCTTTCTTT. Translated: CASSPGGKAFF.

This chain uses TRBV6-5 with TRBJ1-2; 9 bases agree with TRBD1. Per germline, CDR1 MNHEY and CDR2 SVGAGI. CDR3 size: 12 residues. V lost 5 bases to trimming and J lost 10 bases; unmatched junction nucleotides: 5. The CDR3 is CASSRDRENYTF. Here the CDR3 DNA reads TGTGCCAGCAGTCGGGACAGGGAAAACTACACCTTC.

The rearrangement uses TRBV5-1 and TRBJ2-2; D gene ambiguous. From germline, CDR1 is SGHRS and CDR2 YFSETQ. The ends were cut back, 1 base at V and 6 bases at J, with 4 bases in the middle. The CDR3 loop spans 12 amino acids. The CDR3 DNA follows: TGCGCCAGCAGCTTGTACCCCGGGGAGCTGTTTTTT. Protein product: CASSLYPGELFF.

CDR3 protein: CASSFPGSTEAFF. The CDR3 bases are TGTGCCAGCAGTTTCCCAGGGAGCACTGAAGCTTTCTTT. V is TRBV12-3 or TRBV12-4 and J is TRBJ1-1, with D possibly being TRBD1 (5 bases). The CDR3 sequence is 13 residues long. The germline V and J ends were trimmed by 3 bases and 4 bases, with 9 bases remaining between them.

The V call is TRBV7-5, the J call TRBJ1-3; TRBD1 is taken as the D call from the table, unchecked against the DNA. TRBV7-5 is deemed a pseudogene. This CDR3 contains 13 residues. CDR3: CARSQGGADTIYF. The CDR3 DNA sequence: TGTGCCAGAAGTCAAGGGGGCGCGGACACCATATATTTT.

The J gene is TRBJ2-5, the V gene TRBV29-1, with a weak D call TRBD2 (6 bases). V was trimmed by 8 bases and J by 1 base, leaving 14 bases between them. There are 13 residues in the CDR3. The V gene's germline CDR1 is SQVTM and CDR2 ANQGSEA. CDR3 sequence (DNA): TGCAGCCATAGGGACTTCGGCCAAGAGACCCAGTACTTC. It codes for CSHRDFGQETQYF.